This TCR beta chain was identified during a study of blood T cells in healthy people across ages. The CDR3 is 14 residues long. Germline V gives CDR1 SEHNR, CDR2 FQNEAQ (reference sequence). The V and J ends lost 5 bases and 3 bases, in that order; junction bases with no gene match: 5. It was with a sample-barcoded 5' primer and a J-beta primer mix that a second PCR of roughly 7 to 12 cycles was run. Each CDR3 protein is one row after TCRdb ran MiXCR on the 5' RACE reads. The data show about 1.5 million distinct CDR3 sequences, roughly 43% seen once. This rearrangement joins TRBV7-9 to TRBJ2-7; TRBD2 matches 9 bases. Sequenced input: blood. This receptor was identified in a young woman in good health. CDR3 nucleotide sequence: TGTGCCAGCAGCCCGGGACTAGCTATCTACGAGCAGTACTTC. This codes for CASSPGLAIYEQYF.